This T cell receptor beta chain was found in a study of blood T cell repertoires in COVID-19. This CDR3 spans 16 amino acids. Deletions cut 6 bases from V and 8 bases from J, with 25 bases between. Germline CDR1 and CDR2: SGHRS and YFSETQ. Patients of the Seattle cohort, enrolled during active infection, were followed longitudinally. Assay: immunoSEQ multiplex PCR; the TCRdb copy retains only in-frame clones and omits some. The data hold 65,000 or so clones, with over 70% observed a single time. The sample comprised peripheral blood. The TCR originated in a man aged 30 to 45 with COVID-19, enrolled during active disease. This chain connects TRBV5-1 to TRBJ2-3; TRBD2 might be the D (6 bases). For the CDR3, the DNA is TGCGCCAGCAATCAAGCGGGTAGCGGCTCCAAGGGTACGCAGTATTTT. This encodes CASNQAGSGSKGTQYF.